This record looks at one TCR beta chain sequence and its context. Its specific antigen is unknown. No qualities accompany the bases; no much larger clone lies one base away. These data are taken from a study of cytomegalovirus exposure and HLA in healthy donors (dated by TCRdb to between 2016 and 2019). Background for the entire study: An earlier analysis of several hundred of the donors reported 276 Gb of sequence data and 120 million or so unique TCR beta sequences from about 180 million T cells. About 330 gigabases of sequencing data and 91 million or so unique TCR sequences made up an early release that covered several hundred HLA-typed donors. Of the approximately 370 genotyped donors, 65% to 90% were placed in the genetic ancestry cluster associated with self-reported Caucasian donors. The study was designed to test whether signatures of past pathogen exposure could be identified by cataloging public T cell receptors. The study profiled the T cell repertoires of fewer than 850 subjects by immunosequencing and related them to cytomegalovirus serostatus. A separate validation cohort of about 110 different subjects was used in addition to the roughly 720-subject first cohort. To predict cytomegalovirus infection status, the study brought together high-throughput TCR immunosequencing, statistical association of individual TCRs with disease status, and machine learning. A later analysis re-analyzed previously published TCR beta repertoires from 550 to 700 donors and added high-resolution HLA genotyping to study TCR occurrence patterns. In the later analysis, no new phenotypic data were used to find candidate immune exposures; instead, reliance was placed on TCR beta sequences and their occurrence across donors. In an earlier analysis of 587 of the donors, high-throughput TCR beta sequencing was used to judge whether each TCR beta V gene segment behaved as functional or pseudogenic. Donor age, sex, ethnicity and CMV serostatus were compiled together with the repertoire data. In a later genetic analysis, genome-wide SNP genotypes for about 65% of the roughly 700 donors were used, and that subset was treated as a discovery cohort. Every discovery cohort repertoire had been produced on one sequencing platform. HLA typing included class I and class II loci at four-digit resolution. Typing coverage varied by locus: about 629-630 donors for A, B, C, DRB1 and DQB1; 500 to 550 for DQA1; some 610 for DPA1; 450 to 480 for DPB1. Five DR-DQ haplotypes were handled as single units for association and clustering because linkage in the cohort was strong. Among a few hundred genotyped donors of the cohort, an average of 235,054 unique TCR beta nucleotide sequences were sequenced per donor, roughly 20% of them non-productive. The full study reports these points: Because HLA typing was missing for some donors at each locus, association tests included only the typed subset. In a later analysis, most CMV-associated TCR beta chains were found to appear HLA-restricted, with HLA associations seemingly driven largely by CMV exposure. Broadly in line with IMGT annotations, most TCR beta V segments showed up in productive rearrangements about 87% or about 30% of the time in an earlier analysis of 587 of the donors. A cluster of highly shared sequence variants was judged likely to be a technical artifact of the sequencing pipeline. V-gene and J-gene trimming of TCR beta chains was associated with a missense DCLRE1C variant in a later genetic analysis, and the association was replicated in an independent cohort. The 87-base-pair reads could not distinguish some IMGT-functional V segments, including TRBV6-2 and TRBV6-3, so those segments were excluded. A total of fewer than 200 TCR beta chains were listed by the study as associated with cytomegalovirus. A few of the identified cytomegalovirus-associated TCR beta chains were confirmed in vitro to be specific for cytomegalovirus antigens. In both the original and validation cohorts, the classifier was reported to diagnose cytomegalovirus status with high specificity and sensitivity. When HLA alleles, especially DR and DQ, strongly co-occurred, attributing TCR associations to individual alleles was difficult. In this cohort, only TCR beta chains were sequenced, and detectable features were limited by the absence of alpha or paired-chain data. The earlier analysis of 450 to 700 of the donors excluded roughly 17 rarely observed V segments, including chromosome 9 orphons, because counts were too low. Compared with the approximately 700-donor mean, donors in an Asian-associated ancestry cluster had fewer N-insertions in productive TCRs, according to a later genetic analysis. The authors suggested that the approach could potentially be generalized to other disease states and immunological phenotypes. Presence/absence analyses assumed roughly uniform sequencing depth across donors, an assumption that may not hold. In a later analysis, about 16,000 TCR beta sequences were associated with specific HLA alleles at a false discovery rate of 0.05. Correlated functional status among segregating V segments might be attributable to linkage disequilibrium, but an unknown experimental factor could not be ruled out. A further reported finding was that TCR beta sequences accurately predicted the HLA-A and HLA-B alleles for most subjects in the first cohort. Several of the top co-occurrence clusters appeared to be linked to parvovirus B19, influenza, CMV and Epstein-Barr virus, according to a later analysis. According to a later analysis, TCR association rates differed among HLA loci, with DRB1 alleles showing the most associated TCRs and HLA-C alleles showing the fewest. Across donors, most TCR sequences were observed very rarely, whereas some public TCRs were present in many individuals. The only immune exposure information available for the cohort was CMV serostatus. A later analysis found that HLA-associated TCR beta chains were more clonally expanded and had lower generation probabilities than equally common non-associated chains.

To prepare the library, the immunoSEQ multiplex PCR assay was applied. For the multiplex PCR, a mixture combining 60 forward primers for TCR Vbeta segments and 13 reverse primers for TCR Jbeta segments was used. Amplification of the CDR3 region of rearranged TCR beta genes was performed with a multiplex PCR assay on genomic DNA. On the Illumina HiSeq System, the amplified TCR beta libraries were sequenced as 87-base-pair reads. Processing in the source paper ran as follows. Across the 640 or so repertoires, a later analysis counted tens of millions of unique TCR beta chains, roughly 11 million of which were shared by at least two donors. Raw reads were error-corrected and collapsed into unique sequences with a nearest-neighbor algorithm that merged closely related sequences to remove PCR and sequencing errors. V, D and J gene segments were assigned by aligning CDR3 sequences to IMGT reference sequences. Each retained sequence needed at least a six-nucleotide match to both a V gene segment and a J gene segment. A rearrangement was called productive if the CDR3 had no stop codons and remained in frame with V and J, and every other rearrangement was called non-productive. Following IMGT convention, CDR3 was defined as the stretch from the second conserved V-encoded cysteine to the conserved J-encoded phenylalanine. The earlier analysis of approximately 590 of the donors excluded any sequence lacking an unambiguous match to a single V gene segment. In an earlier analysis of 450 to 700 of the donors, V segments were called functional above 56.7% productive rearrangements and were called segregating when the between-donor standard deviation exceeded 5%. A statistical classification framework was built for diagnosing cytomegalovirus status from the catalog of TCR beta chain sequences. V and J gene assignment, in a later analysis, came from comparing TCR nucleotide sequences with IMGT/GENE-DB human TR gene sequences. The TCRdist pipeline was used in a later analysis to assign CDR3 sequences and most-parsimonious VDJ recombination scenarios. In a later analysis, each TCR beta chain was defined by its CDR3 amino acid sequence together with its V-gene family, and reads without a unique V-gene family were excluded. As a way to deal with suspected cross-contamination and a sequencing artifact, a later analysis dropped hundreds of nucleotide sequences that were highly shared and had low generation probability. For each public chain, a later analysis derived a clonal expansion index from normalized ranks of inferred template counts within each repertoire. In a later analysis, generation probabilities were computed with a VDJ recombination model fitted to out-of-frame rearrangements, and the resulting probabilities were checked against IGoR. A later analysis scored TCR-TCR, TCR-HLA and TCR-CMV co-occurrence with hypergeometric tests, applying a repertoire-size bias correction to TCR pairs. In a later analysis, false discovery rates were estimated by permuting HLA or CMV assignments 20 times. In a later analysis, co-occurring TCRs were grouped using DBSCAN, and TCRdist sequence similarity was added for clustering within HLA-allele-positive subsets. For co-occurrence clustering, repertoires with fewer than 30,000 or more than 120,000 public chains were excluded, along with five or six repertoires with anomalous nucleotide sharing. The table comes from immuneACCESS by way of TCRdb, which keeps in-frame sequences with V and J called. Part of the clones is missing from these tables; in studies checked, under half for an unresolved V gene and the rest for unknown reasons. V and J calls and clone size follow that table, whereas D and trimming were derived from the DNA. The sample table lists about 160,000 clones, 86% of them with a count of one. The top ten constitute under 2.5% of the sample.

The CDR3 starts with the cysteine, ends with the phenylalanine, and has 14 residues. Only CDR3 DNA is held: 42 bases, read in frame from base 1. CDR1 and CDR2 are drawn from the germline V gene: MGHRA, YSYEKL. V is shortened by 4 bases, J by 5 bases, and the region joining them spans 15 bases. The cohort consisted of hundreds of healthy bone marrow donors. At the time of sampling, every cohort member was nominally healthy, though immune exposures that went unrecorded were likely present. The donor tested CMV seronegative and was one of the 352 seronegative cohort members. A peripheral blood sample was collected from each donor, and TCR beta sequencing was performed on peripheral blood mononuclear cells. The Qiagen DNeasy Blood Extraction Kit was used to extract genomic DNA from the blood cell samples.

The sample consisted of PBMCs. The chain is encoded by TRBV4-1 joined to TRBJ2-7, and possibly TRBD1, on 6 matching bases. This receptor was identified in a woman younger than 30 in good health and CMV-seronegative. The nucleotide sequence reads as follows: TGCGCCAGCAGCCTATTCCTACAGGGAGACGAGCAGTACTTC. Its amino acids are CASSLFLQGDEQYF.